The following is a T cell receptor (beta chain) sequence with its context. Its antigen is currently unknown. This clone may be a read error of a much larger clone one base away. The sample comes from a study of molecular identifiers for immune sequencing clone quantification. The study, taken as a whole, reports: Because of identical TCR molecules sharing a barcode, sizes of highly expanded clones could be underestimated. Clones that exceeded 20 RNA copies held over 98% of effector molecules, yet under 1% in naive cells.

TCR libraries were built in bulk with a published protocol and specific TCR primers. TCRdb processed the PCR reads anew with MiXCR; each CDR3 protein has one entry. The table includes about 320,000 distinct CDR3 sequences, roughly 23% detected once. The V gene's germline CDR1 is MNHEY and CDR2 SMNVEV (reference sequence). The V and J ends lost 3 bases and 10 bases, in that order; junction bases with no gene match: 9. The CDR3 extends over 15 amino acids. This rearrangement joins TRBV27 to TRBJ2-1; TRBD2 aligns across 10 bases. Sequencing used naive CD8+ T cells from blood, with Jurkat cell RNA spiked in. Subset described: FACS-sorted CD8+CD4-CCR7+CD45RA+ naive T cells. The receptor's source is a human donor in good health. Some libraries in this study had Jurkat cell RNA spiked in. The CDR3 spells CASSFHLAGVEEQFF. The CDR3 bases are TGTGCCAGCAGTTTCCATCTAGCGGGAGTGGAGGAGCAGTTCTTC.